This T cell receptor beta chain was captured by sequencing in a study of blood T cell repertoires in COVID-19. TCRdb keeps only in-frame clones here, not all; method: immunoSEQ multiplex PCR. The data hold about 380,000 clones, with roughly four fifths observed a single time. CDR1 is SGHRS, CDR2 YFSETQ, per germline. This CDR3 contains 15 residues. V lost 2 bases and J lost 6, with 17 bases in between. This chain uses TRBV5-1 with TRBJ1-1, with D perhaps TRBD1 (5 bases). Specimen: peripheral blood. This receptor was identified in a human donor with acute or convalescent COVID-19. The donor label of this sample is uncertain. In nucleotides, the CDR3 is TGCGCCAGCAGCTTTCTTTCAAAAGACAGCGCTGAAGCTTTCTTT. It yields the protein CASSFLSKDSAEAFF.